This T cell receptor (beta chain) was sequenced during a study of vaccination and CD4 T cells after COVID-19. Overall study context: Investigators stimulated cells with overlapping spike peptides drawn from SARS-CoV-2, HCoV-NL63, HCoV-OC43 and HCoV-229E.

Concerning this clonotype: As yet, its antigen is unknown.

Unmatched junction bases numbered 1, after V lost 6 bases and J lost 6 bases. Germline CDR1 reads MNHEY; CDR2 reads SVGEGT. CDR3 length: 11 residues. CD4+ T cells that had been cultured provided DNA sequenced with the Oncomine TCR Beta short-read assay. One entry per CDR3 protein, called by TCRdb with MiXCR from the PCR reads. The table has 20,000 to 25,000 distinct CDR3 sequences, around 43% seen once; the top ten hold approximately 13%. As to treatment: approximately nine-day PBMC culture with coronavirus spike peptide pools or control peptides (ViraFEST assay). TCRs were sequenced by ViraFEST after antigen-specific T cells had been expanded with peptide pools.

This TCR derives from a human donor who had recovered from COVID-19. The chain joins TRBV6-2 or TRBV6-3 to TRBJ2-7; the match to TRBD1 covers 8 bases. The sequencing input was CD4+ T cells from blood, cultured in vitro. This chain's CDR3 is CASSQGAEQYF. The CDR3 DNA is TGTGCCAGCAGCCAGGGGGCCGAGCAGTACTTC.